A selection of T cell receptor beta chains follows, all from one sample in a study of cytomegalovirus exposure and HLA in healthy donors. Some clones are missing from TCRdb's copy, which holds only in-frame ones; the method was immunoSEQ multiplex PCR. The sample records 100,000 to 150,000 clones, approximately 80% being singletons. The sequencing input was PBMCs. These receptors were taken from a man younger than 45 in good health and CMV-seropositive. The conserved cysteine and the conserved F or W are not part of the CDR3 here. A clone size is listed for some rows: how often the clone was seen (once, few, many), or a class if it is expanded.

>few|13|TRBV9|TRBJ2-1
ASSALAGGVYEQF
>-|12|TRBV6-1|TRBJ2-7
ASSPGQGMYEQY
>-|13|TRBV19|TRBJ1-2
ASNFDAAGSDGYT
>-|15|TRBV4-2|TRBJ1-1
ASSPAGGQGGSSEAF
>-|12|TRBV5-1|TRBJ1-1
ASSPTGRDTEAF
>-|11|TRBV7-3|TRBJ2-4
ASSFGQGNIQY
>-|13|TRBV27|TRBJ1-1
ASSPSTGAWVEAF
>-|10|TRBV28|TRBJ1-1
ASSLGTTEAF
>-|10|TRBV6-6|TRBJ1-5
ASSYERQPQH
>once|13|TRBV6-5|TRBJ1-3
ASRESGSSGNTIY
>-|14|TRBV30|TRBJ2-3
AWSAVEGLSTDTQY
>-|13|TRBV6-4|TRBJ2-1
ASSEGAGEWNEQF
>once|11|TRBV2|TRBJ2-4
ASGGERGRGQY
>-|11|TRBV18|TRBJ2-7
ASSPGTGVEQY
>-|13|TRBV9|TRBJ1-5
ASSVGDTRNQPQH
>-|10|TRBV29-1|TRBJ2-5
SVEGSQETQY
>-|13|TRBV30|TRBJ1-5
AWSVPSSGNQPQH
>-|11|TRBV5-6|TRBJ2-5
ASSSGQGETQY
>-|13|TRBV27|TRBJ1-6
ASSLERQGNSPLH
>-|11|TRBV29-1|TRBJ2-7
SVEDPGLYEQY
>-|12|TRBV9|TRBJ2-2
ASSVTGGTGELF
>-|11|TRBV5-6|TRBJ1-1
ASSPTPGREAF
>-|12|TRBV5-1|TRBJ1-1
ASSLDLGQIEAF
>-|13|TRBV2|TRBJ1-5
ASTGQFYSNQPQH
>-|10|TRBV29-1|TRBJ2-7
SVGDRAHEQY
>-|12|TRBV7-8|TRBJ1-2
ASSAELGAYGYT
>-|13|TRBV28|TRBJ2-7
ASRLGQGIFYEQY
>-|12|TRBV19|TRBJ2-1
ASIRGQGSGEQF
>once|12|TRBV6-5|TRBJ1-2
ASSREQGSYGYT
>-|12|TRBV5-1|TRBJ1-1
ASSSGQGYTEAF
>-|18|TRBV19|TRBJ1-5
ASQAGMGGGDAWSNQPQH
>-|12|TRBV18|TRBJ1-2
ASSPGSNYEGYT
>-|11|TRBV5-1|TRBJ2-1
ASSFPWRSEQF
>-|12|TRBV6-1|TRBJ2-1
ASKEGRSYNEQF
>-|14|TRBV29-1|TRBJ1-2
SVEKGQGESRGGYT
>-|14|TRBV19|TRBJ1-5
ASSMRRGRGNQPQH
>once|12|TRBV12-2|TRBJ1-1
ASRRQVWNTEAF